The 27 T cell receptor beta chains below were found in one sample sequenced in a study of radiotherapy plus CTLA-4 blockade in lung cancer. The data were produced by immunoSEQ multiplex PCR, yet TCRdb's version contains in-frame clones alone and is incomplete. The sample holds 90,000 to 150,000 clones, just under 80% seen once. The material was peripheral blood, obtained from a patient treated with radiotherapy plus ipilimumab. These receptors originate from a human donor with non-small cell lung cancer who had a partial response to radiotherapy plus ipilimumab.

The rearrangement joins TRBV7-2 to TRBJ2-5; the D gene is possibly TRBD2 (5 bases). Germline CDR1 is SGHTA and CDR2 is FQGNSA. The V and J ends lost 3 bases and 4 bases respectively, with 15 bases between them. This CDR3 contains 15 residues. Written as DNA, the CDR3 is TGTGCCAGCAGCTTGGACTGGACCAAATTAGAGACCCAGTACTTC. This gives the protein CASSLDWTKLETQYF.

The chain couples TRBV19 to TRBJ2-6, with D possibly TRBD1 on 5 matching bases. Trimming stripped 6 bases from V and 0 bases from J, with 9 bases between. Germline values: CDR1 LNHDA, CDR2 SQIVND (reference sequence). This CDR3 is built from 15 residues. The CDR3 protein is CASRRQFSGANVLTF. CDR3 nucleotide sequence: TGTGCCAGTAGGAGACAGTTCTCTGGGGCCAACGTCCTGACTTTC.

The V call is TRBV28, the J call TRBJ2-5, with 7 bases matching TRBD1. The CDR3 loop spans 16 amino acids. V gave up 3 bases and J gave up 5 bases; unmatched junction bases: 12. The germline gives CDR1 MDHEN, CDR2 SYDVKM. The CDR3 nucleotides read TGTGCCAGCAGTTTCGGGGACAGTGGCCTCTGGGAGACCCAGTACTTC. Translating gives CASSFGDSGLWETQYF.

The chain recombines TRBV5-1 with TRBJ1-2; D unresolved. The CDR3 runs 13 residues. Germline V gene data show CDR1 as SGHRS and CDR2 as YFSETQ. V dropped 0 bases and J dropped 7 bases, with 10 bases sitting between them. This chain's CDR3 is CASSLGSTGGYTF. The CDR3 region has the DNA TGCGCCAGCAGCTTGGGTTCAACTGGTGGCTACACCTTC. Full variable domain (outside the CDR3, taken from reference TRBV5-1 and TRBJ1-2): KAGVTQTPRYLIKTRGQQVTLSCSPISGHRSVSWYQQTPGQGLQFLFEYFSETQRNKGNFPGRFSGRQFSNSRSEMNVSTLELGDSALYLCASSLGSTGGYTFGSGTRLTVV.

V usage is TRBV28 and J usage is TRBJ2-3; tentative D call: TRBD2 (5 bases). The CDR3 loop spans 13 amino acids. The ends were cut back, 3 bases at V and 6 bases at J, with 10 bases in the middle. CDR1 and CDR2 from the germline V gene are MDHEN and SYDVKM. In nucleotides, the CDR3 is TGTGCCAGCAGTTTTAACGGGGTCGATACGCAGTATTTT. Its protein is CASSFNGVDTQYF.

The rearrangement joins TRBV2 to TRBJ1-1, with 8 bases lining up with TRBD1. V trimming: 7 bases; J trimming: 0 bases; junction bases outside the gene matches: 10. The CDR3 sequence is 16 residues long. The germline V gene encodes CDR1 SNHLY and CDR2 FYNNEI. The DNA of the CDR3 is TGTGCCAGCACCCAGAACAGGGGGTCTCTGAACACTGAAGCTTTCTTT. It codes for CASTQNRGSLNTEAFF.

This chain links TRBV4-1 with TRBJ2-7; 8 bases map to TRBD2. V lost 5 bases, J lost 6 bases, and 12 bases stayed unmatched. Germline V gene lookup returns CDR1 MGHRA and CDR2 YSYEKL. The CDR3 has 15 residues. The CDR3 bases are TGCGCCAGCAGCTTAACAGCGGGAGACAGTTTCGAGCAGTACTTC. This encodes CASSLTAGDSFEQYF.

V gene TRBV28 combines with J gene TRBJ2-3; 12 bases are a match to TRBD1. This CDR3 is built from 16 residues. Germline V lookup: CDR1 MDHEN, CDR2 SYDVKM. The V gene end was trimmed by 5 bases and the J gene end by 6 bases; junction bases not matched to a gene: 9. CDR3 sequence: CASSEPGQGASDTQYF. CDR3 in DNA: TGTGCCAGCAGTGAACCGGGACAGGGGGCATCGGATACGCAGTATTTT.

The gene calls are TRBV9 and TRBJ2-5, with TRBD1 matching 8 bases. Germline-derived CDR1 and CDR2 are SGDLS and YYNGEE. With 4 bases clipped from V and 5 bases from J, the junction kept 7 bases outside the gene matches. CDR3 length: 14 residues. The CDR3 sequence is CASSPRTGLETQYF. The CDR3 DNA follows: TGTGCCAGCAGCCCACGGACAGGGTTGGAGACCCAGTACTTC.

CDR3 sequence reads: CASSSGLPDTQYF. The CDR3, as DNA: TGTGCCAGCAGTTCGGGACTCCCAGATACGCAGTATTTT. The V and J genes are TRBV6-5 and TRBJ2-3, with a weak D call TRBD2 (6 bases). V lost 4 bases, J lost 4 bases, and 9 bases lay in between. The CDR3 sequence is 13 residues long. Germline CDR1 reads MNHEY; CDR2 reads SVGAGI.

This clone showed up just once. The genes are TRBV7-6 and TRBJ2-7, with 7 bases identical to TRBD2. J gave up 5 bases and V 2 bases, and 9 bases lay outside the gene matches. The CDR3 contains 15 residues. CDR1 SGHVS and CDR2 FNYEAQ come from the germline V gene. CDR3 DNA: TGTGCCAGCAGCTTAAGGGGAGGGTCTCTCGACGAGCAGTACGTC. Its translation: CASSLRGGSLDEQYV.

This chain joins TRBV28 and TRBJ2-1; D remains ambiguous. This CDR3 is built from 16 residues. Trimming pared 6 bases from V and 0 bases from J, leaving 15 bases between. Germline CDR1 is MDHEN and CDR2 is SYDVKM. The CDR3 here is CASRELYHTSYNEQFF. Here the CDR3 DNA reads TGTGCCAGCAGGGAGCTGTACCATACCTCCTACAATGAGCAGTTCTTC.

The chain links TRBV5-1 to TRBJ1-1, with 9 bases fitting TRBD1. Germline loops: CDR1 SGHRS, CDR2 YFSETQ. The CDR3 consists of 16 residues. V was pared by 1 base and J by 2 bases, with 6 bases of the junction left unmatched. The CDR3 spells CASSLRPGQGNTEAFF. CDR3 sequence (DNA): TGCGCCAGCAGCTTGCGCCCGGGACAGGGTAACACTGAAGCTTTCTTT.

The CDR3 DNA is TGCGCCAGCAGCCAAGATCTGGGAGGCCCCCAGCATTTT. It yields the protein CASSQDLGGPQHF. This chain joins TRBV4-1 and TRBJ1-5, with D unresolved. Per germline, CDR1 MGHRA and CDR2 YSYEKL. Trimming cost V 0 bases and J 10 bases, with 10 bases left between them. The CDR3 is 13 amino acids.

The rearrangement uses TRBV5-1 and TRBJ1-4; tentatively, D is TRBD1 (6 bases). Trimming left V 0 bases short and J 0 bases short, with 12 bases between. The germline CDR1 and CDR2 sequences are SGHRS and YFSETQ. There are 17 residues in the CDR3. The CDR3 loop is CASSLGGGQSTNEKLFF. CDR3 coding DNA: TGCGCCAGCAGCTTGGGAGGTGGACAGTCAACTAATGAAAAACTGTTTTTT.

The gene calls are TRBV2 and TRBJ2-7; maybe TRBD1 (6 bases). The CDR3 runs to 16 residues. The V and J ends lost 8 bases and 1 base respectively, with 21 bases between them. The germline V gene encodes CDR1 SNHLY and CDR2 FYNNEI. CDR3 DNA: TGTGCCAGCCTCTTCTATAACCGGGACACTTCCTACGAGCAGTACTTC. It codes for CASLFYNRDTSYEQYF.

The chain employs TRBV28 and TRBJ2-5; TRBD2 aligns across 12 bases. The V segment lost 7 bases and the J segment 4 bases; nucleotides outside the gene matches: 10. Looked up from germline, CDR1 is MDHEN and CDR2 is SYDVKM. The CDR3 is 16 amino acids. CDR3 sequence: CASNGLKGLAGETQYF. The CDR3 DNA reads as TGTGCCAGCAACGGACTGAAGGGACTAGCGGGAGAGACCCAGTACTTC.

The chain combines TRBV18 with TRBJ1-4; possibly TRBD1 for D (6 bases). Trimming shortened V by 6 bases and J by 8 bases, and 16 bases separated the two germline ends. Looked up from germline, CDR1 is KGHSH and CDR2 is LQKENI. The CDR3 loop spans 14 amino acids. The CDR3 coding sequence is TGTGCCAGCTCCTCCGGGACACCGCCCGAAAAACTGTTTTTT. As protein: CASSSGTPPEKLFF.

CDR3 in DNA: TGTGCCAGCAGTCCAGGACAGGGACTCCGCTATGGCTACACCTTC. Encoded protein: CASSPGQGLRYGYTF. J is TRBJ1-2 and V is TRBV28; 8 bases are a match to TRBD1. The CDR3 is 15 amino acids. Germline V CDR1 and CDR2: MDHEN, SYDVKM. The J segment lost 4 bases and the V segment lost 5 bases, leaving 9 bases of the junction unmatched.

The chain recombines TRBV7-8 with TRBJ2-7, with D tentatively TRBD1 (5 bases). The length of the CDR3 is 15 residues. The germline V and J ends were trimmed by 2 bases and 0 bases, with 11 bases remaining between them. The germline V gene encodes CDR1 SGHVS and CDR2 FQNEAQ. The CDR3 loop reads CASSLRGLSSYEQYV. The CDR3 DNA reads TGTGCCAGCAGCTTAAGGGGCTTAAGCTCCTACGAGCAGTACGTC.

The CDR3: CASSQEGGTGFRYEQYF. The CDR3 bases are TGCGCCAGCAGCCAAGAGGGGGGGACAGGGTTTCGCTACGAGCAGTACTTC. V and J are TRBV4-1 and TRBJ2-5; TRBD1 matches at 9 bases. Judging by the DNA end, TRBJ2-7 fits better; the J call may be wrong. From germline, CDR1 is MGHRA and CDR2 YSYEKL. The CDR3 length is 17 residues.

This clone was seen a few times. The chain carries TRBV14 and TRBJ1-1; tentatively, D is TRBD1 (6 bases). Trimming removed 4 bases at V and 3 bases at J, with 12 bases between. The CDR3 has 14 amino acids. Per the germline V gene, CDR1 is SGHDN and CDR2 is FVKESK. CDR3 amino acids: CASSPNGGYTEAFF. In DNA, the CDR3 is TGTGCCAGCAGCCCCAATGGGGGCTACACTGAAGCTTTCTTT.

The V and J genes are TRBV19 and TRBJ2-5; D not certain. Germline V gene sequence: CDR1 LNHDA, CDR2 SQIVND (reference sequence). Trimming stripped 3 bases from V and 7 bases from J, with 15 bases between. This CDR3 comprises 14 residues. The CDR3 DNA is TGTGCCAGTAGTATGGTCCAAGGCACGGGGACCCAGTACTTC. This encodes CASSMVQGTGTQYF.

This chain joins TRBV11-3 and TRBJ2-1, with a tentative D call TRBD2 (6 bases). Germline loops: CDR1 SGHNT, CDR2 YENEEA. Trimming cost V 1 base and J 1 base, with 8 bases left between them. CDR3 length: 15 residues. Here the CDR3 DNA reads TGTGCCAGCAGCTTAGCGGGAGCATCCTACAATGAGCAGTTCTTC. This encodes CASSLAGASYNEQFF.

This clone appeared a single time. This sequence joins TRBV7-2 and TRBJ1-2, with TRBD1 matching 10 bases. V was pared by 5 bases and J by 4 bases, with 7 bases of the junction left unmatched. There are 15 residues in the CDR3. The V gene's germline CDR1 is SGHTA and CDR2 FQGNSA. In nucleotides, the CDR3 is TGTGCCAGCAGCCCCGGGACAGGGGATACCTATGGCTACACCTTC. This gives the protein CASSPGTGDTYGYTF.

The chain joins TRBV19 to TRBJ2-2; tentative D call: TRBD2 (5 bases). This CDR3 is 14 amino acids long. V was clipped by 2 bases and J by 4 bases, with 8 bases between them. CDR1 and CDR2 from the germline V gene are LNHDA and SQIVND (reference sequence). The CDR3 bases are TGTGCCAGTAGTATAACTGGAGGCACCGGGGAGCTGTTTTTT. This encodes CASSITGGTGELFF.

V gene TRBV7-8 combines with J gene TRBJ2-1; 9 positions match TRBD2. With 4 bases clipped from V and 7 bases from J, the junction kept 20 bases outside the gene matches. The CDR3 covers 19 residues. The germline gives CDR1 SGHVS, CDR2 FQNEAQ. CDR3 amino acids: CASSSLRVWASGKSNEQFF. The CDR3 bases are TGTGCCAGCAGCTCTCTCAGGGTTTGGGCTAGCGGGAAATCAAATGAGCAGTTCTTC.